The entry below describes one TCR beta chain. The sample originates from a study of T cell responses to AZD1222 COVID-19 vaccine. Profiling relied on immunoSEQ multiplex PCR, and the TCRdb table lists in-frame clones only, not all of them. The table has approximately 180,000 clones, 88% seen once. Looked up from germline, CDR1 is MDHEN and CDR2 is SYDVKM. V was shortened by 5 bases and J by 4 bases, with 16 bases between the two germline ends. This CDR3 has 15 amino acids. The sample here was peripheral blood, taken 28 days after the second AZD1222 dose. This sequence was found in an adult who received the AZD1222 COVID-19 vaccine. The chain links TRBV28 to TRBJ2-3, with D possibly TRBD1 on 8 matching bases. The CDR3 sequence is CASSPNRGGPDTQYF. The CDR3 coding sequence is TGTGCCAGCAGTCCAAACAGGGGGGGTCCAGATACGCAGTATTTT.